This T cell receptor (beta chain) originates from a study of T-cell reconstitution after alpha-beta-depleted transplantation in children. Germline trimming cut 6 bases from V and 2 bases from J; bases unmatched to any gene: 5. Germline V gives CDR1 MNHEY, CDR2 SMNVEV (reference sequence). The CDR3 extends over 16 amino acids. General observations from the study: Expanded graft clones, several hundred of them, were reportedly the source of alpha-beta T cells about two months after transplant. When one year had passed after transplant, most T-cell counts and diversity came from newly produced T cells.

The TCRbeta library incorporated unique molecular identifiers. TCRdb reprocessed the PCR reads via MiXCR and lists one record per CDR3 protein. The table includes about 300,000 distinct CDR3 sequences, about a tenth detected once. There are many counts of this clonotype. The antigen is unknown. The gene calls are TRBV27 and TRBJ1-5; TRBD1 matches 12 bases. The sequence was collected from a boy in the first two years of life with acute myeloid leukemia, due to receive a stem cell transplant. The sample consisted of PBMCs, taken before TCRalphabeta/CD19-depleted stem cell transplant. CDR3 protein: CASRGTGGAGNQPQHF. The CDR3 DNA reads as TGTGCCAGCAGGGGGACAGGGGGCGCGGGCAATCAGCCCCAGCATTTT.